This T cell receptor beta chain is drawn from a study of blood T cell repertoires in COVID-19. Study at large: Sites across the United States, Italy and Spain contributed samples from acute and convalescent COVID-19. PBMCs, B-cell-depleted T cells, or T cells were the source of the cDNA or gDNA that made up the material.

With 6 bases removed from V and 1 base from J, the gap between germline ends came to 13 bases. The CDR3 runs 14 residues. Germline V gene lookup returns CDR1 ENHRY and CDR2 SYGVKD. As originally analysed: Amplification of reference gene primers was used by the study to estimate nucleated cell counts. Repertoires were generated with immunoSEQ multiplex PCR, while TCRdb's copy carries only in-frame clones and drops some. V and J calls plus clone size are reproduced from that table; the DNA served to infer D and trimming. The sample lists about 36,000 clones; about 81% were seen once. The genes are TRBV10-3 and TRBJ2-7, with TRBD2 as a possible D gene (6 bases). The sequence derives from a human donor in a cohort sampled during active or convalescent COVID-19. The donor label of this sample is uncertain. The sequencing sample was made of peripheral blood. The CDR3 DNA reads as TGTGCCATCAGGAAACCGGGACTGTCCTACGAGCAGTACTTC. Residues: CAIRKPGLSYEQYF.